The rows below give T cell receptor beta chains drawn from one sample of a study of shared clonotypes between healthy human individuals. Assay: immunoSEQ multiplex PCR; the TCRdb copy retains only in-frame clones and omits some. The sample shows about 480,000 clones, about 75% of them seen only once. The sample taken for sequencing was PBMCs. These TCRs come from a woman aged 40 to 50 in good health. Some clones in this sample may be carry-over from other donors' samples. Each CDR3 is given with its conserved first and last residue. A D gene is named only where the DNA matches it firmly. A row's size may be missing; if present it is once, few, many or a size class.

>TRBD2|TRBJ2-7|TRBV28|-
TGTGCCAGCAGCTACCTAGGGACTAGCGGTTCCTACGAGCAGTACTTC
CASSYLGTSGSYEQYF
>TRBD1|TRBJ2-7|TRBV28|once
TGTGCCAGCAGTTCCCCCTTCACAGGGGTCACTTCCTACGAGCAGTACTTC
CASSSPFTGVTSYEQYF
>-|TRBJ2-7|TRBV30|-
TGTGCCAGGGGGGACGGGGGCGAGCAGTACTTC
CARGDGGEQYF
>TRBD2|TRBJ2-1|TRBV2|-
TGTGCCAGCAACCTAGCGGGAGGCCTAGGAGAGCAGTTCTTC
CASNLAGGLGEQFF
>-|TRBJ2-3|TRBV18|-
TGTGCCAGCTCACCACCGCAGTCAGATACGCAGTATTTT
CASSPPQSDTQYF
>TRBD1|TRBJ2-7|TRBV28|-
TGTGCCAGCAGTTTCATCGGACAGGCCTACGAGCAGTACTTC
CASSFIGQAYEQYF
>TRBD2|TRBJ2-7|TRBV13|many
TGTGCCAGCAGCTTCGGGACTAGCGGGAGGCAGGACGAGCAGTACTTC
CASSFGTSGRQDEQYF
>-|TRBJ2-3|TRBV5-1|once
TGCGCCAGCAGCTCGAGAATAGTAACAGATACGCAGTATTTT
CASSSRIVTDTQYF
>TRBD1|TRBJ2-7|TRBV5-4|-
TGTGCCAGCAGCAACAGCGTGGGACAGATGAGCGAGCAGTACTTC
CASSNSVGQMSEQYF
>TRBD2|TRBJ2-7|TRBV5-4|once
TGTGCCAGCAGCTTGCAGGGCGGGGGCTCCTACGAGCAGTACTTC
CASSLQGGGSYEQYF
>-|TRBJ2-3|TRBV28|-
TGTGCCACCGCGAGTCCGCGGACTGCCTCTAGCACAGATACGCAGTATTTT
CATASPRTASSTDTQYF
>-|TRBJ2-7|TRBV11-2|-
TGTGCCAGCAGCTCAGGACAGCCGACCTACGAGCAGTACTTC
CASSSGQPTYEQYF
>-|TRBJ2-3|TRBV5-1|-
TGCGCCAGCTCAGGGTGGGGCTTACGGTCCTCAGATACGCAGTATTTT
CASSGWGLRSSDTQYF
>-|TRBJ1-4|TRBV19|-
TGTGCCAGTAGTCAAAGTGAAGGATCGGAAAAACTGTTTTTT
CASSQSEGSEKLFF
>TRBD2|TRBJ2-3|TRBV19|-
TGTGCCAGTAGTACACTAGCGGCTACGCAGTATTTT
CASSTLAATQYF
>-|TRBJ1-1|TRBV6-6|-
TGTGCCAGCAGTTACGCCCTAATGAACACTGAAGCTTTCTTT
CASSYALMNTEAFF
>-|TRBJ2-6|TRBV6-1|-
TGTGCCAGCACTGCCCTCTTGGCTGGGGCCAACGTCCTGACTTTC
CASTALLAGANVLTF
>-|TRBJ2-7|TRBV28|-
TGTGCCAGCGCGGGCGCCCCCGGGGTATACGAGCAGTACTTC
CASAGAPGVYEQYF
>-|TRBJ2-7|TRBV7-6|-
TGTGCCAGCAGCTTAGCTCCTCCCTACGAGCAGTACTTC
CASSLAPPYEQYF
>-|TRBJ1-2|TRBV6-6|-
TGTGCCAGCAGTTTTCGGGGGCAGGATGGCTACACCTTC
CASSFRGQDGYTF
>TRBD1|TRBJ1-1|TRBV18|-
TGTGCCAGCTCACCTCGACAGGGGGAAAACACTGAAGCTTTCTTT
CASSPRQGENTEAFF
>TRBD2|TRBJ2-1|TRBV27|once
TGTGCCAGCAGTCTGGGGACTAGCGGTAATGAGCAGTTCTTC
CASSLGTSGNEQFF
>-|TRBJ2-2|TRBV29-1|-
TGCAGCGTCGAAAAAGGGACCGCGCGATCGACCGGGGAGCTGTTTTTT
CSVEKGTARSTGELFF
>TRBD2|TRBJ2-1|TRBV11-3|-
TGTGCCAGCAGTACCGGGAGGAGGTCTGAGCAGTTCTTC
CASSTGRRSEQFF
>-|TRBJ1-1|TRBV7-6|-
TGTGCCAGCAGCTTAGGGCAGGGGAAGGCTGAAGCTTTCTTT
CASSLGQGKAEAFF
>-|TRBJ2-7|TRBV28|-
TGTGCCAGCAGTTTGGGGACTGTGTCCTACGAGCAGTACTTC
CASSLGTVSYEQYF
>TRBD2|TRBJ2-2|TRBV7-8|-
TGTGCCAGCAGCTTAGCGACTAGCGGGGTCACCGGGGAGCTGTTTTTT
CASSLATSGVTGELFF
>-|TRBJ1-4|TRBV6-4|-
TGTGCCAGCAGTGACCCGTGGGGGGGAATAGGTCTGTTTTTT
CASSDPWGGIGLFF
>-|TRBJ2-7|TRBV19|few
TGTGCCACCAAAGGCAGGAGTTACGAGCAGTACTTC
CATKGRSYEQYF
>-|TRBJ2-3|TRBV6-1|-
TGTGCCAGCAGTGACGGCAGGTCCACAGATACGCAGTATTTT
CASSDGRSTDTQYF
>TRBD1|TRBJ2-5|TRBV5-4|-
TGTGCCAGCAGCTCGACAGGGGTAACCCCCCAACAAGAGACCCAGTACTTC
CASSSTGVTPQQETQYF
>-|TRBJ1-4|TRBV19|-
TGTGCCAGTAGTAGCAGGGCAACTAATGAAAAACTGTTTTTT
CASSSRATNEKLFF
>TRBD2|TRBJ2-2|TRBV5-4|-
TGTGCCAGCAGCTTGGAACTAGCGGGAGTATTTGGGGAGCTGTTTTTT
CASSLELAGVFGELFF
>-|TRBJ2-3|TRBV6-1|once
TGTGCCAGTAGCTCGGAAGATACGCAGTATTTT
CASSSEDTQYF
>-|TRBJ1-1|TRBV19|-
TGTGCCAGTAGTATACCCAGGCAGGGGCTAGGTGACACTGAAGCTTTCTTT
CASSIPRQGLGDTEAFF
>-|TRBJ2-1|TRBV6-4|-
TGTGCCAGCAGTGAGGGCGGTGGGGAGGATGAGCAGTTCTTC
CASSEGGGEDEQFF
>-|TRBJ2-2|TRBV7-3|-
TGTGCCAAGGACACCGGGGAGCTGTTTTTT
CAKDTGELFF
>-|TRBJ2-7|TRBV2|-
TGTGCCACAGGGGACTTAACCTACGAGCAGTACTTC
CATGDLTYEQYF
>-|TRBJ2-3|TRBV29-1|-
TGCAGCGTTGGAGGATGGACAGATACGCAGTATTTT
CSVGGWTDTQYF
>TRBD2|TRBJ2-3|TRBV18|once
TGTGCCAGCTCACCAATTCAGGCTAGCGGGTTCACAGATACGCAGTATTTT
CASSPIQASGFTDTQYF
>TRBD2|TRBJ2-3|TRBV5-4|-
TGTGCCAGCAGCTTTCGACTAGCGGGAGGGCAAGATACGCAGTATTTT
CASSFRLAGGQDTQYF
>-|TRBJ2-4|TRBV28|-
TGTGCCAGCAGCATCCCGAACCCCAAAAACATTCAGTACTTC
CASSIPNPKNIQYF
>-|TRBJ2-4|TRBV5-1|-
TGCGCCAGCAGCGCCGGACAGAGAGGAAACATTCAGTACTTC
CASSAGQRGNIQYF
>-|TRBJ2-7|TRBV4-2|-
TGTGCCAGCAGCCAATTAGATGGTAACAGCTACGAGCAGTACTTC
CASSQLDGNSYEQYF
>TRBD1|TRBJ1-4|TRBV19|few
TGTGCCAGTAGTACCGGGGGACAGCCTAATGAAAAACTGTTTTTT
CASSTGGQPNEKLFF
>-|TRBJ2-7|TRBV28|-
TGTGCCAGCAGTCGGACCAGGGTCTTCGGGTTTCGGTCCTACGAGCAGTACTTC
CASSRTRVFGFRSYEQYF
>TRBD1|TRBJ2-5|TRBV11-2|-
TGTGCCAGCAGCCCCGGGACAGGGAGTTGGACCCAGTACTTC
CASSPGTGSWTQYF
>TRBD2|TRBJ2-1|TRBV18|-
TGTGCCAGCTCACCACGCCTAGCGGGGGACTACAATGAGCAGTTCTTC
CASSPRLAGDYNEQFF
>-|TRBJ1-3|TRBV6-7|-
TGTGCCAGCAGTTACTCGGGGGAGGGAGGGGACTCTGGAAACACCATATATTTT
CASSYSGEGGDSGNTIYF
>-|TRBJ2-7|TRBV28|-
TGTGCCAGCAGTTTATGGGGTAGCTCCTACGAGCAGTACTTC
CASSLWGSSYEQYF
>TRBD1|TRBJ2-7|TRBV11-2|-
TGTGCCAGCAGCTCTCCCTCGGGACAGCGCCACGAGCAGTACTTC
CASSSPSGQRHEQYF
>-|TRBJ2-7|TRBV11-2|-
TGTGCCAGCAGCTTAGTACCGGACACCTCCTACGAGCAGTACTTC
CASSLVPDTSYEQYF
>-|TRBJ1-4|TRBV2|-
TGTGCCAGCAGTGACGAGGATCCTGCAACTAATGAAAAACTGTTTTTT
CASSDEDPATNEKLFF
>-|TRBJ2-7|TRBV5-1|-
TGCGCCAGCAGCTTGTTTTGGGAGAAGTCCTACGAGCAGTACTTC
CASSLFWEKSYEQYF
>-|TRBJ2-1|TRBV9|-
TGTGCCAGCAGTCAAAAGGCAGTAGGCTCCTACAATGAGCAGTTCTTC
CASSQKAVGSYNEQFF